This section outlines one T cell receptor beta chain sequence together with its context. Its specificity is unknown. This entry is derived from a study of monozygotic twins with inflammatory bowel disease. Study-level findings and limits: Results did not support any single strong IBD-associated signal or clonotype.

TCRdb re-called the 5' RACE reads and shows each CDR3 protein once, DNA omitted. Found here are nearly 450,000 distinct CDR3 sequences; the top ten clones hold 2% to 2.5%. This TCR came from a human donor with ulcerative colitis or Crohn's disease, or a healthy co-twin of an affected twin (not recorded which). Material for sequencing was blood.

The CDR3 loop is CASSERFPRLFF. The chain uses TRBV2 and TRBJ2-2. CDR1 and CDR2 (germline): SNHLY, FYNNEI. The CDR3 extends over 12 amino acids.